The clone carrying this T cell receptor beta chain has only a few counts. Its target is unknown. A universal primer site was added by template switching, and unique molecular identifiers were carried by the cDNA. TCRdb reprocessed the 5' RACE reads with MiXCR, giving one entry per CDR3 protein. The sample consists of around 1.7 million distinct CDR3 sequences, less than 35% of them appearing once. V lost 5 bases, J lost 1 base, and 11 bases lay in between. The CDR3 covers 13 residues. Germline V CDR1 and CDR2: DFQATT, SNEGSKA (reference sequence). This entry comes from a study of identical twins. Study-wide points: Weaker excess sharing between twins was seen in beta out-of-frame sequences. Within cord blood, abundant beta clonotypes carried fewer insertions, but memory repertoires showed no such trend.

The sequenced material came from cord blood. The sequence derives from a newborn girl in good health. V is TRBV20-1 and J is TRBJ2-5; TRBD2 might be the D (5 bases). For the CDR3, the DNA is TGCAGTGCTGGGAGACAAATCCAAGAGACCCAGTACTTC. Amino acids: CSAGRQIQETQYF.